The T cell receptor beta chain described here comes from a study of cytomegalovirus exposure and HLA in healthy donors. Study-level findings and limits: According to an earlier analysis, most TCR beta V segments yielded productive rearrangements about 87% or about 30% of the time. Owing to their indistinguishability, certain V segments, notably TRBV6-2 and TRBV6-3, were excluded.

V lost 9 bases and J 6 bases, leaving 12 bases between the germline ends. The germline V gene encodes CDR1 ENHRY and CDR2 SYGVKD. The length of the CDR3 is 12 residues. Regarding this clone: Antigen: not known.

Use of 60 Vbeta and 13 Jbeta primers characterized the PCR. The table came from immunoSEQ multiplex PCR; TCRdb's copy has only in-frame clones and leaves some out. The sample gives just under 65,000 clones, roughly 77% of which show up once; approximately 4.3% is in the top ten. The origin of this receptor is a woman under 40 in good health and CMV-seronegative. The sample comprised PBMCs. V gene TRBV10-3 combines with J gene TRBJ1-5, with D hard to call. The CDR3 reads CAIPGLGQPQHF. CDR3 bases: TGTGCCATTCCGGGGTTAGGTCAGCCCCAGCATTTT.